This passage covers 17 T cell receptor beta chains from one sample sequenced in a study of T cell responses to AZD1222 COVID-19 vaccine. TCRdb's table, derived via immunoSEQ multiplex PCR, lists solely in-frame clones and lacks some. The sample records 130,000 or so clones, around 89% being singletons. Specimen: peripheral blood, collected on day 0 of MenACWY control vaccination. The receptors were gathered from an adult in good health.

This rearrangement joins TRBV5-4 to TRBJ1-1; 12 positions agree with TRBD1. Germline V gives CDR1 SGHNT, CDR2 YYREEE (reference sequence). The CDR3 covers 16 residues. J gave up 6 bases and V 0 bases, and 6 bases lay outside the gene matches. The CDR3 sequence is CASSLVGQGAQAEAFF. In DNA form, the CDR3 reads TGTGCCAGCAGCTTGGTGGGACAGGGGGCGCAGGCTGAAGCTTTCTTT.

This clone occurred a few times. This sequence joins TRBV29-1 and TRBJ2-7; D might be TRBD1 (7 bases). Germline V gene data show CDR1 as SQVTM and CDR2 as ANQGSEA. The CDR3 is 14 amino acids. V lost 3 bases, J lost 5 bases, and 17 bases lay in between. The CDR3 DNA reads as TGCAGCGTTGATCAGGGCGGAGGGGGCGACGAGCAGTACTTC. Amino acid sequence: CSVDQGGGGDEQYF.

This chain uses TRBV18 with TRBJ1-1, with a weak D call TRBD1 (5 bases). The CDR3 is 16 amino acids. Trimming shortened V by 2 bases and J by 0 bases, and 13 bases separated the two germline ends. Germline CDR1 and CDR2: KGHSH and LQKENI. CDR3 amino acids: CASSPDLQVLNTEAFF. CDR3 in DNA: TGTGCCAGCTCACCAGATTTACAGGTTCTGAACACTGAAGCTTTCTTT.

The chain uses TRBV29-1 and TRBJ1-4; a weak D match, TRBD1 (5 bases). The germline CDR1 and CDR2 sequences are SQVTM and ANQGSEA. The V end lost 2 bases, the J end lost 0 bases, and 10 bases lay between the germline ends. CDR3 length equals 15 residues. The CDR3 bases are TGCAGCGTTGAACAGACAGATGCAACTAATGAAAAACTGTTTTTT. Amino acids: CSVEQTDATNEKLFF.

The chain carries TRBV6-1 and TRBJ1-1, with TRBD1 as a possible D gene (5 bases). Germline assignment: CDR1 MNHNS and CDR2 SASEGT. V lost 4 bases, J lost 1 base, and 16 bases lay in between. The CDR3 runs 16 residues. CDR3 protein: CASSVKVQGANTEAFF. The CDR3 DNA sequence: TGTGCCAGCAGTGTTAAAGTTCAGGGAGCGAACACTGAAGCTTTCTTT.

This rearrangement joins TRBV29-1 to TRBJ1-1; weak D call: TRBD1 (6 bases). Trimming removed 5 bases from V and 8 bases from J, with 12 bases in between. The V gene's germline CDR1 is SQVTM and CDR2 ANQGSEA. CDR3 length: 11 residues. The CDR3 loop reads CSVRTGIEAFF. CDR3 nucleotide sequence: TGCAGCGTTCGTACAGGGATCGAAGCTTTCTTT. The full variable domain, in which reference TRBV29-1 and TRBJ1-1 provide the parts outside the CDR3, is SAVISQKPSRDICQRGTSLTIQCQVDSQVTMMFWYRQQPGQSLTLIATANQGSEATYESGFVIDKFPISRPNLTFSTLTVSNMSPEDSSIYLCSVRTGIEAFFGQGTRLTVV.

The J gene is TRBJ2-1, the V gene TRBV12-5; unclear D gene. CDR1 is LGHNT, CDR2 FRNRAP, per germline. This CDR3 comprises 11 residues. Trimming left V 5 bases short and J 10 bases short, with 9 bases between. The CDR3 nucleotides are TGTGCTAGTGGTCTTTCGACCGAGCAGTTCTTC. Translation: CASGLSTEQFF.

V is TRBV24-1 and J is TRBJ2-6, with a possible D match to TRBD1 (5 bases). Germline V CDR1 and CDR2: KGHDR, SFDVKD. The CDR3 length is 15 residues. V lost 7 bases to trimming and J lost 1 base, with 10 bases between them. CDR3 nucleotides: TGTGCCACCAGCCAGGGTCCTTCTGGGGCCAACGTCCTGACTTTC. It yields the protein CATSQGPSGANVLTF.

The gene calls are TRBV7-2 and TRBJ2-7; D is possibly TRBD2 (6 bases). The CDR3 runs to 14 residues. Per the germline V gene, CDR1 is SGHTA and CDR2 is FQGNSA. V was cut by 0 bases and J by 2 bases, with 8 bases left in between. The CDR3 sequence is CASSLAGGPYEQYF. DNA of the CDR3: TGTGCCAGCAGCTTAGCGGGAGGACCCTACGAGCAGTACTTC.

The chain has TRBV12-5 and TRBJ2-3; 13 nucleotides align to TRBD2. Trimming removed 0 bases from V and 4 bases from J; junction bases left unmatched: 4. Per germline, CDR1 LGHNT and CDR2 FRNRAP. The CDR3 consists of 17 residues. Here the CDR3 reads CASGLVLAGGPADTQYF. The CDR3, as DNA: TGTGCTAGTGGTTTGGTACTAGCGGGAGGGCCAGCAGATACGCAGTATTTT.

This chain uses TRBV10-3 with TRBJ2-2; 9 bases align to TRBD2. With V trimmed by 6 bases and J by 1 base, 6 bases remained unmatched. The CDR3 sequence is 16 residues long. The germline gives CDR1 ENHRY, CDR2 SYGVKD. The CDR3 region has the DNA TGTGCCATCAGGGAAATTAGCGGGAGGAACACCGGGGAGCTGTTTTTT. It yields the protein CAIREISGRNTGELFF.

The chain couples TRBV4-2 to TRBJ2-7; 9 bases agree with TRBD2. The CDR3 is made up of 17 amino acids. J was trimmed by 2 bases and V by 1 base; bases with no gene match: 9. The V gene's germline CDR1 is LGHNA and CDR2 YNFKEQ. This CDR3 reads CASSQVNLAGTTYEQYF. CDR3 bases: TGTGCCAGCAGCCAAGTAAATCTAGCGGGAACGACCTACGAGCAGTACTTC.

The rearrangement joins TRBV7-9 to TRBJ1-3; D perhaps matches TRBD1 (6 bases). Germline V CDR1 and CDR2: SEHNR, FQNEAQ (reference sequence). The CDR3 extends over 13 amino acids. V lost 3 bases, J lost 8 bases, and 11 bases lay in between. The CDR3 DNA reads as TGTGCCAGCAGCTTCGGACAGAGCGACACCATATATTTT. It yields the protein CASSFGQSDTIYF. Complete variable domain (other parts from reference TRBV7-9 and TRBJ1-3): DTGVSQNPRHKITKRGQNVTFRCDPISEHNRLYWYRQTLGQGPEFLTYFQNEAQLEKSRLLSDRFSAERPKGSFSTLEIQRTEQGDSAMYLCASSFGQSDTIYFGEGSWLTVV.

This clone was detected only a few times. This sequence joins TRBV10-2 and TRBJ2-7; D gene unclear. Germline V CDR1 and CDR2: WSHSY, SAAADI. CDR3 length: 12 residues. V lost 4 bases, J lost 4 bases, and 8 bases lay in between. The CDR3 sequence is CASSGSGYEQYF. CDR3 bases: TGCGCCAGCAGTGGGTCCGGGTACGAGCAGTACTTC.

This sequence joins TRBV12-3 or TRBV12-4 and TRBJ1-1, with D perhaps matching TRBD1 (6 bases). The V end lost 3 bases, the J end lost 11 bases, and 16 bases lay between the germline ends. This CDR3 is built from 13 residues. The CDR3, as DNA: TGTGCCAGCAGTTTGGGGGCGGCAGGGGCCGCTTTCTTT. This sequence encodes CASSLGAAGAAFF.

This chain links TRBV6-5 with TRBJ2-3; D possibly corresponds to TRBD2 (6 bases). Trimming pared 7 bases from V and 6 bases from J, leaving 17 bases between. The CDR3 spans 14 residues. Germline CDR1 is MNHEY and CDR2 is SVGAGI. The DNA of the CDR3 is TGTGCCAGCACCGGAGGGACCCGGGGGGATACGCAGTATTTT. Translation gives CASTGGTRGDTQYF.

The chain recombines TRBV5-6 with TRBJ1-4; TRBD1 agrees at 9 bases. This CDR3 is built from 16 residues. Germline CDR1 is SGHDT and CDR2 is YYEEEE. V was pared by 1 base and J by 10 bases, with 11 bases of the junction left unmatched. CDR3 DNA: TGTGCCAGCAGCTTGCGGTCCGGACAGGGGTTTTCAAAACTGTTTTTT. Protein sequence: CASSLRSGQGFSKLFF.